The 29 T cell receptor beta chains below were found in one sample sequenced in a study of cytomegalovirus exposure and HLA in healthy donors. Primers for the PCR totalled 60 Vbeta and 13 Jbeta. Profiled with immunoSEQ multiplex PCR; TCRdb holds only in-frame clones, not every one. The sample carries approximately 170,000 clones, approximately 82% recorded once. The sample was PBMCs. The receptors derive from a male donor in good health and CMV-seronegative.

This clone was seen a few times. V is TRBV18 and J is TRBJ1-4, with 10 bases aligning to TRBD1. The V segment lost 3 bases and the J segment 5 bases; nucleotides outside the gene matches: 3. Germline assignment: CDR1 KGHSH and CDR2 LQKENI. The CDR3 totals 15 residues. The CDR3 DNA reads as TGTGCCAGCTCACCGAGGACAGGGGGGAATGAAAAACTGTTTTTT. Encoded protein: CASSPRTGGNEKLFF.

The CDR3 DNA reads as TGTGCCAGCAGCACAGGGGGATCATATGGCTACACCTTC. This encodes CASSTGGSYGYTF. The gene calls are TRBV13 and TRBJ1-2; 8 bases match TRBD1. V lost 5 bases, J lost 5 bases, and 4 bases stayed unmatched. CDR1 and CDR2 (germline): PRHDT, FYEKMQ (reference sequence). The CDR3 sequence is 13 residues long.

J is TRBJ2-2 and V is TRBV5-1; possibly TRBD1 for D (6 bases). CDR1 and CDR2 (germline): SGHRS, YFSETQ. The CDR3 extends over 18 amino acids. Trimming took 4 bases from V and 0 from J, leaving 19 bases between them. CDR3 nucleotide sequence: TGCGCCAGCAGCAGGACGGACAGAGGAAGCGCGAACACCGGGGAGCTGTTTTTT. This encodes CASSRTDRGSANTGELFF.

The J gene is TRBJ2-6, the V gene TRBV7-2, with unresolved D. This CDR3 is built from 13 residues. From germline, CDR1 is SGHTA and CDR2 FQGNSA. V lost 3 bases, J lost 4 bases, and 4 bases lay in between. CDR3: CASSLRGANVLTF. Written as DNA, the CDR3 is TGTGCCAGCAGCTTGCGGGGGGCCAACGTCCTGACTTTC.

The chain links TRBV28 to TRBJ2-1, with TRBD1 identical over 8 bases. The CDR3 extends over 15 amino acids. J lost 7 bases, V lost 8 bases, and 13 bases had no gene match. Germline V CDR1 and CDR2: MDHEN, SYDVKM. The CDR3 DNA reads TGTGCCAGCGCCTCAGGGGGCGCGACTGGAAATGAGCAGTTCTTC. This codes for CASASGGATGNEQFF.

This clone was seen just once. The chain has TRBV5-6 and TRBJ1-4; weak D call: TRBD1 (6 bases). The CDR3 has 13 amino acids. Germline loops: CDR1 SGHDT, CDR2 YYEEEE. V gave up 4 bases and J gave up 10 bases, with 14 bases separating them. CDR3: CASSPTGSGKLFF. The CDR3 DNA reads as TGTGCCAGCAGCCCAACAGGGAGCGGAAAACTGTTTTTT.

CDR3 in amino acids: CASSLAGQGFTEAFF. The CDR3 nucleotides read TGTGCCAGCAGTTTAGCGGGACAGGGTTTCACTGAAGCTTTCTTT. The chain has TRBV27 and TRBJ1-1; the match to TRBD1 covers 9 bases. The germline CDR1 and CDR2 sequences are MNHEY and SMNVEV (reference sequence). V lost 2 bases and J lost 4; bases outside the gene matches: 5. The CDR3 contains 15 residues.

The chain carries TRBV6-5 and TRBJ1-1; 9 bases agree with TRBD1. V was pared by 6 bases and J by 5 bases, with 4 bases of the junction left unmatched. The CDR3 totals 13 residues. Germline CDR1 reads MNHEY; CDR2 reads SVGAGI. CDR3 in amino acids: CASRGTGITEAFF. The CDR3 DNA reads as TGTGCCAGCAGGGGGACAGGGATAACTGAAGCTTTCTTT.

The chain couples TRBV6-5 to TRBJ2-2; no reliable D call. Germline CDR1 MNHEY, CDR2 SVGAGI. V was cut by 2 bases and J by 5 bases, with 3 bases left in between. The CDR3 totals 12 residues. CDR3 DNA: TGTGCCAGCAGTTACCCGACCGGGGAGCTGTTTTTT. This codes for CASSYPTGELFF.

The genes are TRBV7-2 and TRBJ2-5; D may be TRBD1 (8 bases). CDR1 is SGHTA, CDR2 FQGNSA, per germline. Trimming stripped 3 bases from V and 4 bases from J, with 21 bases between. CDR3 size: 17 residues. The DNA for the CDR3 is TGTGCCAGCAGCTTTGGTTTAGGACAGGGCGGGGGAGAGACCCAGTACTTC. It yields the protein CASSFGLGQGGGETQYF.

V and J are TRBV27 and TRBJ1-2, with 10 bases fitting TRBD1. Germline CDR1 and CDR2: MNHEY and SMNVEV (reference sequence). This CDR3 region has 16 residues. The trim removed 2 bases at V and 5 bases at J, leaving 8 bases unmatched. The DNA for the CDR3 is TGTGCCAGCAGTTTAAGACAGGGGGCTAATCGTTATGGCTACACCTTC. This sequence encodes CASSLRQGANRYGYTF.

The CDR3 region has the DNA TGTGCCAGCAGCTTAGACGGGCGGACTCACTCCTACAATGAGCAGTTCTTC. It encodes CASSLDGRTHSYNEQFF. The rearrangement uses TRBV7-8 and TRBJ2-1; a weak D match, TRBD2 (5 bases). The CDR3 length is 17 residues. Germline assignment: CDR1 SGHVS and CDR2 FQNEAQ. V lost 1 base and J 0 bases, leaving 13 bases between the germline ends.

This CDR3 reads CASRESDGQPEVDGYTF. Written as DNA, the CDR3 is TGTGCCAGCAGGGAGTCAGACGGACAGCCAGAGGTAGATGGCTACACCTTC. The V gene is TRBV28, the J gene TRBJ1-2; TRBD1 is a possible D gene (6 bases). V lost 6 bases and J 6 bases, leaving 26 bases between the germline ends. The CDR3 has 17 amino acids. Germline loops: CDR1 MDHEN, CDR2 SYDVKM.

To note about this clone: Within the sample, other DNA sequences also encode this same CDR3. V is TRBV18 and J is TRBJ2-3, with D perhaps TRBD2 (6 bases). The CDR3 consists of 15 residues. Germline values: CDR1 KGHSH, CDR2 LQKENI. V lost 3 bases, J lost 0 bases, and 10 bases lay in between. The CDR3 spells CASSPTAGSTDTQYF. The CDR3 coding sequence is TGTGCCAGCTCACCCACCGCGGGGAGCACAGATACGCAGTATTTT.

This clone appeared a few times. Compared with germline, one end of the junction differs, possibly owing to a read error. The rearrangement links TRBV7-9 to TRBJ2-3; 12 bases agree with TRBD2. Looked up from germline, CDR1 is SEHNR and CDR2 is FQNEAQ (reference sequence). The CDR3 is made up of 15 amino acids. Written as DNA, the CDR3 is TGTTCCAGCAGCTGGGCTAGCGGGGGGGAGAATACGCAGTATTTT. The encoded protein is CSSSWASGGENTQYF. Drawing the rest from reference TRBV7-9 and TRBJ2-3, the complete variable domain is DTGVSQNPRHKITKRGQNVTFRCDPISEHNRLYWYRQTLGQGPEFLTYFQNEAQLEKSRLLSDRFSAERPKGSFSTLEIQRTEQGDSAMYLCSSSWASGGENTQYFGPGTRLTVL.

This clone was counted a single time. CDR3 coding DNA: TGTGCTTCCACGGGGGACAGCTACGAGCAGTACTTC. It specifies CASTGDSYEQYF. This chain links TRBV30 with TRBJ2-7; D may be TRBD1 (7 bases). The CDR3 sequence is 12 residues long. Germline V lookup: CDR1 GTSNPN, CDR2 SVGIG (reference sequence).

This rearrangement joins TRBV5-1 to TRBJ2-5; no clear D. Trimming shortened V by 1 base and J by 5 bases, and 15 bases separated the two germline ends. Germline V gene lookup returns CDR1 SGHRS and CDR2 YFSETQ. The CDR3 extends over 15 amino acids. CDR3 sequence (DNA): TGCGCCAGCAGCTTGAGACTGGATCCAACGGAGACCCAGTACTTC. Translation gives CASSLRLDPTETQYF.

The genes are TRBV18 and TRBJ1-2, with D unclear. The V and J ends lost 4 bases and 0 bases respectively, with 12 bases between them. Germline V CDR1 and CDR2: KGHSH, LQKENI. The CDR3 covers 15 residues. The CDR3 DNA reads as TGTGCCAGCTCACAAAATAGAGCATCTAACTATGGCTACACCTTC. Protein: CASSQNRASNYGYTF.

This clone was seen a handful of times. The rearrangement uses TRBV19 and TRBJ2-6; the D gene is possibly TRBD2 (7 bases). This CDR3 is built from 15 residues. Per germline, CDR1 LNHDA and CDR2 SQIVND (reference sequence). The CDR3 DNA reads TGTGCGACAACAGGGACTAACTCTGGGGCCAACGTCCTGACTTTC. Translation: CATTGTNSGANVLTF.

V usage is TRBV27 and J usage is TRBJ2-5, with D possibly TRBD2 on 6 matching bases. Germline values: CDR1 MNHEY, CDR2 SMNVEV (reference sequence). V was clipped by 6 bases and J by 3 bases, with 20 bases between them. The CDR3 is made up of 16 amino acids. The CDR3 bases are TGTGCCAGCAGACCTACTTGGCTAGCGTTCGAAGAGACCCAGTACTTC. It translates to CASRPTWLAFEETQYF.

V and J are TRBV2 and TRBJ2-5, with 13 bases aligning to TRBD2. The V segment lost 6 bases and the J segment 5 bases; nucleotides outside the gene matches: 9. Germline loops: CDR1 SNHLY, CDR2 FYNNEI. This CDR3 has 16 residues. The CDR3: CASRVGLAGVGETQYF. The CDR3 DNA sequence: TGTGCCAGCAGGGTAGGACTAGCGGGAGTTGGGGAGACCCAGTACTTC.

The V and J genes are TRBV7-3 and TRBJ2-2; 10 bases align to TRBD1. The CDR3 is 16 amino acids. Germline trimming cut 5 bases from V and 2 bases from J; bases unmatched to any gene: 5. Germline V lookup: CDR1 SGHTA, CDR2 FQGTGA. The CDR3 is CASSPRDRGNTGELFF. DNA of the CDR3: TGTGCCAGCAGCCCCCGGGACAGGGGCAACACCGGGGAGCTGTTTTTT.

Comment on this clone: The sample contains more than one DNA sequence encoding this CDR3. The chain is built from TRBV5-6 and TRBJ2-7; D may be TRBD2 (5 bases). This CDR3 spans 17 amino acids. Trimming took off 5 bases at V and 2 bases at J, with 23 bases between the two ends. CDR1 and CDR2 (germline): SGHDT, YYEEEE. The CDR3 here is CASRRTLTTSAPYEQYF. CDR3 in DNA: TGTGCCAGCAGGAGAACCCTGACTACTTCCGCCCCCTACGAGCAGTACTTC.

Here the CDR3 DNA reads TGCGCCAGCAGCTCGCAGCGGGCGGTTAGCACAGATACGCAGTATTTT. Translating gives CASSSQRAVSTDTQYF. The V call is TRBV5-1, the J call TRBJ2-3; D might be TRBD2 (6 bases). The V end was cut by 3 bases, the J end by 0 bases, with 14 bases between. Germline CDR1 reads SGHRS; CDR2 reads YFSETQ. This CDR3 contains 16 residues.

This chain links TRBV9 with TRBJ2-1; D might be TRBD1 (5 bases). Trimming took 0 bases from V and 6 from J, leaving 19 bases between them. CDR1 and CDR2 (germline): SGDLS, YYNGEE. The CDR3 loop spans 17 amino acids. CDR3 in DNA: TGTGCCAGCAGCGTAGGTCCGGACACCGGTATTTCCAATGAGCAGTTCTTC. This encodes CASSVGPDTGISNEQFF.

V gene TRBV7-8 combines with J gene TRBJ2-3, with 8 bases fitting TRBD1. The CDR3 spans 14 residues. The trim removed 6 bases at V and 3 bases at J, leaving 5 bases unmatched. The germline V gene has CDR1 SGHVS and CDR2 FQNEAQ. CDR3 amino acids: CASSAGQGTDTQYF. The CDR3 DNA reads TGTGCCAGCAGTGCAGGACAGGGTACAGATACGCAGTATTTT.

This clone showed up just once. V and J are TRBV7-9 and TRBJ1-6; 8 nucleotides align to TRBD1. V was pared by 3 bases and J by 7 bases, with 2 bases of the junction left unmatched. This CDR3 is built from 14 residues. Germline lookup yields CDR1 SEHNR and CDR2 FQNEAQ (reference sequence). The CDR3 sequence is CASSLGTGNSPLHF. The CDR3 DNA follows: TGTGCCAGCAGCTTGGGGACAGGCAATTCACCCCTCCACTTT.

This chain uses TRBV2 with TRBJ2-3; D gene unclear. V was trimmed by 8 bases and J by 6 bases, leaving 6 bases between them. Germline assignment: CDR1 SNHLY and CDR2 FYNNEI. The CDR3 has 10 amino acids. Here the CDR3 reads CASLSDTQYF. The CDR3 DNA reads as TGTGCCAGCCTTTCCGATACGCAGTATTTT.

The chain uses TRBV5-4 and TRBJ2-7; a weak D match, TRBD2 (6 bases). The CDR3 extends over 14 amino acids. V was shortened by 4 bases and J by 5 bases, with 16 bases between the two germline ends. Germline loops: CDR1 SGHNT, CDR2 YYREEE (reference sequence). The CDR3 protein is CASSQGRWEDEQYF. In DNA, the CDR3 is TGTGCCAGCAGCCAAGGTCGTTGGGAGGACGAGCAGTACTTC.